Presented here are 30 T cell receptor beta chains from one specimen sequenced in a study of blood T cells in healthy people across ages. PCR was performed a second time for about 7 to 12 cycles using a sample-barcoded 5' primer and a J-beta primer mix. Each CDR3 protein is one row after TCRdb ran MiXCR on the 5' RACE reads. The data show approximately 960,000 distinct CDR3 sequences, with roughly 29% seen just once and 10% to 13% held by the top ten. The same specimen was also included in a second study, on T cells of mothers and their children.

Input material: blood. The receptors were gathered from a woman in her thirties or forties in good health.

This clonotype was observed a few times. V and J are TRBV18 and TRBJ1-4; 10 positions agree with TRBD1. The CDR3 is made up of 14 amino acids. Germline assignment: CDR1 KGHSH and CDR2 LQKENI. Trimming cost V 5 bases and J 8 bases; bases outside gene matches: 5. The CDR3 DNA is TGTGCCAGCTCATCGGGACAGGGGATGGAAAAACTGTTTTTT. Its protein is CASSSGQGMEKLFF.

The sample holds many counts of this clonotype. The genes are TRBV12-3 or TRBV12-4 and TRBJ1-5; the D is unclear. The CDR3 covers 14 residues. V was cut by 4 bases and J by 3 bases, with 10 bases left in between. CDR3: CASSSLTLNQPQHF. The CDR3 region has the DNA TGTGCCAGCAGTTCACTCACCCTCAATCAGCCCCAGCATTTT.

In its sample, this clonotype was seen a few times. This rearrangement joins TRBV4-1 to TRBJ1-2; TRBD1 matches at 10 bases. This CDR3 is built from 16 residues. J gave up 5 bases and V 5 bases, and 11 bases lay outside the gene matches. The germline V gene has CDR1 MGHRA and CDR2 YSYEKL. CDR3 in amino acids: CASSVQGDRGGYGYTF. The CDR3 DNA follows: TGCGCCAGCAGCGTACAAGGGGACAGGGGTGGGTATGGCTACACCTTC.

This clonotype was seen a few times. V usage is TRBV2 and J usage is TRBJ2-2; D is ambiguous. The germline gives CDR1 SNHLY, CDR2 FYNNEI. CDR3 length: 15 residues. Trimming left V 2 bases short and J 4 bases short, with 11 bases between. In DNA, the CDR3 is TGTGCCAGCAGTGAACTGACTCCGGGCACCGGGGAGCTGTTTTTT. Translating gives CASSELTPGTGELFF.

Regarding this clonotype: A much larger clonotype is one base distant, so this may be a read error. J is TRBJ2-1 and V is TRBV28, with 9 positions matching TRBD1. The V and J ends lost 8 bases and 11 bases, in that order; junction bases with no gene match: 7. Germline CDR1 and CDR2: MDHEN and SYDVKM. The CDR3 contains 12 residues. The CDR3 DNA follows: TGTGCCAGCGCACAGGGGGCGAATAAGCAGTTCTTC. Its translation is CASAQGANKQFF. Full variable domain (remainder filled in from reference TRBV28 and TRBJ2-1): DVKVTQSSRYLVKRTGEKVFLECVQDMDHENMFWYRQDPGLGLRLIYFSYDVKMKEKGDIPEGYSVSREKKERFSLILESASTNQTSMYLCASAQGANKQFFGPGTRLTVL.

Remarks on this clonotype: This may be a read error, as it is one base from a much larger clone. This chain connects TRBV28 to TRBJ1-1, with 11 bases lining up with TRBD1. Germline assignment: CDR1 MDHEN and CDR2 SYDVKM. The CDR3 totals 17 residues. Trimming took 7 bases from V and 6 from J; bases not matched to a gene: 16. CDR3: CASTWGTGGFMGAEAFF. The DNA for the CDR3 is TGTGCCAGCACCTGGGGGACAGGGGGATTTATGGGGGCTGAAGCTTTCTTT.

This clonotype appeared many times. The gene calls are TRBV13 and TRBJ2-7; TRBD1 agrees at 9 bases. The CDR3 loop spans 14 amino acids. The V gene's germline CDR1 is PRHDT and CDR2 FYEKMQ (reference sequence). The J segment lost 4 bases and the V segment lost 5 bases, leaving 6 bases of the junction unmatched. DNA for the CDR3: TGTGCCAGCAGCGCCGGGACAGGGTCGTACGAGCAGTACTTC. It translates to CASSAGTGSYEQYF. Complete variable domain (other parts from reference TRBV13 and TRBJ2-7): AAGVIQSPRHLIKEKRETATLKCYPIPRHDTVYWYQQGPGQDPQFLISFYEKMQSDKGSIPDRFSAQQFSDYHSELNMSSLELGDSALYFCASSAGTGSYEQYFGPGTRLTVT.

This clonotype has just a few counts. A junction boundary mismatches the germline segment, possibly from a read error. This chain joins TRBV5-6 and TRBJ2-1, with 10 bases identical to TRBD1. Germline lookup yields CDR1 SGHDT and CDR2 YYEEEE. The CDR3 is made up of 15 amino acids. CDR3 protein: CASSTGQGVYSEQFF. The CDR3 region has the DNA TGTGCCAGCAGCACCGGACAGGGGGTCTACAGTGAGCAGTTCTTC.

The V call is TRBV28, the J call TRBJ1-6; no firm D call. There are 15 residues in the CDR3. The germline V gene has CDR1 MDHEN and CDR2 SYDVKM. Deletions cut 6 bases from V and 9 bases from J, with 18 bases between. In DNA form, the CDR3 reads TGTGCCAGCAGCGAGATAGAAGAGAGGAGTTCACCCCTCCACTTT. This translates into CASSEIEERSSPLHF.

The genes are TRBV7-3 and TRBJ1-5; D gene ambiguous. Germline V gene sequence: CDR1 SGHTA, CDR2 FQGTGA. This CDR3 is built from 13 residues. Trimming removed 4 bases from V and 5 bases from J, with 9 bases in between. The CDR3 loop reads CASSSQPDQPQHF. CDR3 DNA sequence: TGTGCCAGCAGCTCCCAGCCTGATCAGCCCCAGCATTTT.

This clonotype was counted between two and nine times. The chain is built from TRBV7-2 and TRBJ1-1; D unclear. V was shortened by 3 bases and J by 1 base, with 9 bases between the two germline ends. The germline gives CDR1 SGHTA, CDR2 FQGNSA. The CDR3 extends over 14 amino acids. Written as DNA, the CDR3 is TGTGCCAGCAGCTTCTTTAGTGAGAACACTGAAGCTTTCTTT. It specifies CASSFFSENTEAFF.

In DNA, the CDR3 is TGCGCCAGCAGCTCTGGACAGGGAGTTAGTAATGAAAAACTGTTTTTT. As protein: CASSSGQGVSNEKLFF. V usage is TRBV5-1 and J usage is TRBJ1-4, with 8 bases that match TRBD1. Germline trimming cut 3 bases from V and 4 bases from J; bases unmatched to any gene: 8. Germline V lookup: CDR1 SGHRS, CDR2 YFSETQ. The CDR3 has 16 amino acids.

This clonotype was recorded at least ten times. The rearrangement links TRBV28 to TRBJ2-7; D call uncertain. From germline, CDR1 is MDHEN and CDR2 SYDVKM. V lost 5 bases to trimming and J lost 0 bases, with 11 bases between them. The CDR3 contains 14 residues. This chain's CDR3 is CASSPELSSYEQYF. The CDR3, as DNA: TGTGCCAGCAGTCCAGAACTTAGCTCCTACGAGCAGTACTTC. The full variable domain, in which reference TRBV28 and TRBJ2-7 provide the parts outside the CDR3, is DVKVTQSSRYLVKRTGEKVFLECVQDMDHENMFWYRQDPGLGLRLIYFSYDVKMKEKGDIPEGYSVSREKKERFSLILESASTNQTSMYLCASSPELSSYEQYFGPGTRLTVT.

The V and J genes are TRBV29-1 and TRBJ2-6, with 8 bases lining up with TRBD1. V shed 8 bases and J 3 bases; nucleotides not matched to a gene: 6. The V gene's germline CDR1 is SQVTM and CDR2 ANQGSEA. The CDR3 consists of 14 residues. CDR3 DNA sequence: TGCAGCATTCGACAGGGGAGTGGGGCCAACGTCCTGACTTTC. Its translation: CSIRQGSGANVLTF.

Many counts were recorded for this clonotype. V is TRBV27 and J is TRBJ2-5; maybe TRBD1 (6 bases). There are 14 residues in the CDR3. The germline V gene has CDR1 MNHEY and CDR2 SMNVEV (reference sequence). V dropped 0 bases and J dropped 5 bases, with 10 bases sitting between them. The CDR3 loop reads CASSLSIRGETQYF. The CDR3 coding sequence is TGTGCCAGCAGTTTATCGATAAGGGGGGAGACCCAGTACTTC.

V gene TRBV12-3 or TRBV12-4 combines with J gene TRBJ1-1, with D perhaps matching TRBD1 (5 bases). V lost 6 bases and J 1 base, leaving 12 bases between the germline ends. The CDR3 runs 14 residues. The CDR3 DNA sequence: TGTGCCAGCAGCCCAGGGAACCAGAACACTGAAGCTTTCTTT. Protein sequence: CASSPGNQNTEAFF.

The CDR3 sequence: CASSPGTLGTDTQYF. The CDR3, as DNA: TGCGCCAGCAGCCCCGGGACACTCGGCACAGATACGCAGTATTTT. The rearrangement links TRBV5-1 to TRBJ2-3; perhaps TRBD1 as D (6 bases). Trimming pared 4 bases from V and 1 base from J, leaving 13 bases between. CDR1 and CDR2 from the germline V gene are SGHRS and YFSETQ. This CDR3 has 15 amino acids.

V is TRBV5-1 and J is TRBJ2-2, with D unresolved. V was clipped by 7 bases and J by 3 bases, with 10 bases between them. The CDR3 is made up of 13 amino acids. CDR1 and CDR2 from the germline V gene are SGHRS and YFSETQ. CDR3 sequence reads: CASALGYTGELFF. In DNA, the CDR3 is TGCGCCAGCGCACTGGGGTACACCGGGGAGCTGTTTTTT.

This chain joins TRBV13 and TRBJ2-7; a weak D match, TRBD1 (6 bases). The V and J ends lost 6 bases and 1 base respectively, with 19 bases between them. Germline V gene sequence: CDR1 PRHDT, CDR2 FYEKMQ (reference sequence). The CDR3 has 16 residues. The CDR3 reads CASSPLADRDSYEQYF. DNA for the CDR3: TGTGCCAGCAGTCCGTTGGCGGACAGAGATTCCTACGAGCAGTACTTC.

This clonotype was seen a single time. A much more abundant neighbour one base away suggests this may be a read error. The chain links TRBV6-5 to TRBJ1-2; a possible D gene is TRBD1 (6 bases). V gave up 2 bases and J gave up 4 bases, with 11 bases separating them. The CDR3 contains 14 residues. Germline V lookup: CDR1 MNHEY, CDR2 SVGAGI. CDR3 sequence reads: CASSYDRGRYGYTF. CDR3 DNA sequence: TGTGCCAGCAGTTACGATCGGGGGCGCTATGGCTACACCTTC.

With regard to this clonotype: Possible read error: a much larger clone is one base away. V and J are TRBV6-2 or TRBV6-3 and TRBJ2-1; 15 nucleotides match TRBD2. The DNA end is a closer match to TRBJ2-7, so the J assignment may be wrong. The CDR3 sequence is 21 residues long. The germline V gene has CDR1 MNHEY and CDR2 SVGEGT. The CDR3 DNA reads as TGTGCCAGCAGGCTACCTCGGACTAGCGGGGGGGAAGCTAGCTCCTACAATGAGCAGTACTTC. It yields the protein CASRLPRTSGGEASSYNEQYF.

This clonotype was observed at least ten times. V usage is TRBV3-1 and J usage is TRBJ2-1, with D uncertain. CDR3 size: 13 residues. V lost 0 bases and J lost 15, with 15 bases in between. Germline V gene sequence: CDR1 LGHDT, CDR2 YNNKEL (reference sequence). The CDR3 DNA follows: TGTGCCAGCAGCCAAGAACAACGGGCACTACTGTTCTTC. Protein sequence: CASSQEQRALLFF.

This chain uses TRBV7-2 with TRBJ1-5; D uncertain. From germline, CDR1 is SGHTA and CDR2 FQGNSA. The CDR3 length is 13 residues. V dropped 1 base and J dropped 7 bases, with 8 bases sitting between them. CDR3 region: CASSLERQQPQHF. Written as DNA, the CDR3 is TGTGCCAGCAGCTTAGAACGTCAACAGCCCCAGCATTTT.

The CDR3 protein is CASSVGQGVTETQYF. For the CDR3, the DNA is TGTGCCAGCAGCGTGGGACAGGGGGTAACAGAGACCCAGTACTTC. This chain links TRBV14 with TRBJ2-5; 11 bases are a match to TRBD1. This CDR3 is built from 15 residues. CDR1 is SGHDN and CDR2 is FVKESK in the germline V gene. With V trimmed by 5 bases and J by 4 bases, 6 bases remained unmatched.

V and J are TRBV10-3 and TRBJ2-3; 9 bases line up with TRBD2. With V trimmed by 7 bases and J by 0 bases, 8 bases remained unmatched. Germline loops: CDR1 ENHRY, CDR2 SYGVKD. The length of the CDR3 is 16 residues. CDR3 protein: CAITKAGGSSTDTQYF. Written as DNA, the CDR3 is TGTGCCATCACCAAAGCGGGGGGCTCGAGCACAGATACGCAGTATTTT.

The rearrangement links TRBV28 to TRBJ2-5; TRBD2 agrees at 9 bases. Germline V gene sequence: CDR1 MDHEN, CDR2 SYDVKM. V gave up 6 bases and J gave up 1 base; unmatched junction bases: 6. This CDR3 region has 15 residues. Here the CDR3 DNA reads TGTGCCAGCAGCCAAGCGGGGGGCTCCCAAGAGACCCAGTACTTC. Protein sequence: CASSQAGGSQETQYF.

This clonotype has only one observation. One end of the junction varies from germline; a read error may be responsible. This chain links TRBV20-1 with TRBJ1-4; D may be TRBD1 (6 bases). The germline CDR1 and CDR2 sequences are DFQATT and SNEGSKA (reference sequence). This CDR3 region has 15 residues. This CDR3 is CSARPPGATNEKLVF. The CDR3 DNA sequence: TGCAGTGCTAGACCCCCGGGGGCAACTAATGAAAAACTGGTTTTT.

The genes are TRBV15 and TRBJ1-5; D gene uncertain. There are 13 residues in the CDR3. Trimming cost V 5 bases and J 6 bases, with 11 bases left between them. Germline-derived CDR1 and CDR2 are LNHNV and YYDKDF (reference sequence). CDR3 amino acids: CATSSDRVQPQHF. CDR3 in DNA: TGTGCCACCAGCTCCGATAGGGTTCAGCCCCAGCATTTT. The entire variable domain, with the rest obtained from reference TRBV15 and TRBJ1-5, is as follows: DAMVIQNPRYQVTQFGKPVTLSCSQTLNHNVMYWYQQKSSQAPKLLFHYYDKDFNNEADTPDNFQSRRPNTSFCFLDIRSPGLGDTAMYLCATSSDRVQPQHFGDGTRLSIL.

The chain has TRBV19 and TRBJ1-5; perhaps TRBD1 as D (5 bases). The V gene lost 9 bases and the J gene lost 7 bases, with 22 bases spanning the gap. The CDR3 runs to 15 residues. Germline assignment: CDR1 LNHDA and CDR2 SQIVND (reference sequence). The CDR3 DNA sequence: TGTGCCAGCCATTACGAACCAGGGTCAGGGCAGCCCCAGCATTTT. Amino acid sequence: CASHYEPGSGQPQHF.

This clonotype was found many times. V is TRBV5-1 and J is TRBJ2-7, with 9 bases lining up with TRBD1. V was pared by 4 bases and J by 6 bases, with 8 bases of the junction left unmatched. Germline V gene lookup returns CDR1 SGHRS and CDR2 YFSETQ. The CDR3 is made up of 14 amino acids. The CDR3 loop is CASSTTGTGFEQYF. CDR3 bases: TGCGCCAGCAGCACTACCGGGACAGGGTTCGAGCAGTACTTC.